This TCR beta chain was profiled in a study of beta chain features in type 1 diabetes (dated 2018 in TCRdb). Background for the entire study: No differences in mean age, gender distribution, total cell number or subset yield were found between patients and healthy donors. Whereas all 30 or so donors provided naive and central memory subsets, regulatory and stem cell-like memory subsets were isolated from just 8 patients and about 8 healthy donors. In the study, TCRB repertoires of sorted circulating CD4+ T cell subsets from recently diagnosed type 1 diabetes patients were compared with those of matched healthy donors. A total of some 100,000,000 sorted cells were examined across all samples, and the number of cells per subset was strongly correlated with RNA yield. Points the paper makes about the study in general: Because small numbers of individuals were included in the HLA sub-analyses, any influence of HLA type on TCRB rearrangement was left unresolved. The naive, central memory and regulatory TCRB repertoires appeared to resemble one another more closely among patients than among healthy donors. Shorter templates might be favored by PCR, yet because patient and control samples were amplified and corrected together, any such skew would affect both groups equally. Sequencing cDNA rather than genomic DNA could over-represent highly expressing activated cells, although activation and CD3 levels did not differ between groups. A moderate but significant shortening of TCRB CDR3 length was observed in type 1 diabetes patients in all four CD4+ subsets. At VDJ recombination sites, type 1 diabetes patients had fewer insertions and more deleted nucleotides, which implies abnormalities in thymic rearrangement.

Reading the germline V gene (reference sequence) gives CDR1 SGHNT and CDR2 YYREEE. Counted from cysteine to phenylalanine, this CDR3 has 16 amino acids. Only the CDR3 portion is preserved as DNA: 48 bases, with reading frame beginning at the first base. Cut back by 0 bases and 3 bases, the V and J ends lie 15 bases apart. A single peripheral blood draw of approximately 120 mL on average was collected from each donor into heparinised tubes. A BD FACSAria II and a panel including CD45RO, CCR7, CD25, CD127, CD95 and CD27 were used to sort naive, central memory, regulatory and stem cell-like memory CD4+ T cells. Every sorted population had a purity above 95%. PBMCs were isolated immediately by Lymphoprep density gradient centrifugation and stained directly without culture. To minimize batch effects, samples were stained and sorted in pairs, one healthy donor with one patient per experiment. With respect to this clone: Its antigen is still unknown. Base qualities are not recorded, but no much larger clone differs from it by a single base.

All of the isolated RNA was reverse transcribed with the High Capacity cDNA Reverse Transcription Kit, so expressed TCRB transcripts were sequenced. Naive, central memory and regulatory T cell samples underwent deep immunoSEQ sequencing, averaging around 3.6 million total reads per sample. After sorted cells were lysed in RLT buffer, RNA was extracted with DNase-treated RNeasy Micro or Mini kits, with the choice depending on cell number. Each cell subset was processed separately to prevent cross-contamination, with patient and healthy donor samples processed together. The immunoSEQ multiplex PCR was used to amplify TCRB sequences from cDNA, yielding 87-bp fragments that span the CDR3 region. Sequencing of the amplicons was performed on the Illumina HiSeq platform. In the paper's pipeline: PCR bias was computationally corrected using synthetic template baselines, reads within Hamming distance 2 were collapsed, and singletons that could not be merged were discarded. By aligning reads against IMGT, V, D and J genes, CDR3 length, and insertions or deletions at six rearrangement sites were assigned. Within each subset, clonotype counts were normalized to sorted cell number, and only after that were true diversity and Gini coefficients computed with the tcR R package. Repertoire sharing was quantified using the overlap coefficient calculated on TCRB nucleotide sequences. What TCRdb holds here is the immuneACCESS table cut down to in-frame rearrangements. Part of the clones is not present; checked against another copy, under half of the missing clones reflect an unresolved V gene, and the others are unexplained. V and J calls and clone size are as listed in that table; D and trimming were resolved from the DNA. In this sample the table shows 330,000 or so clones, about 15% of which occur a single time. The leading ten clones occupy roughly 7% of the sample.

Sequencing used central memory CD4+ T cells from blood. This receptor was obtained from a man aged 30 to 45 in good health. The chain employs TRBV5-4 and TRBJ1-2, with no reliable assignment of the D segment. Here is the DNA: TGTGCCAGCAGCTTGGTTCACAGTGGAGGAGACTATGGCTACACCTTC. It encodes CASSLVHSGGDYGYTF.